Listed below are T cell receptor beta chains from one sample, sequenced in a study of blood T cell repertoires in COVID-19. Clones were read by immunoSEQ multiplex PCR, and TCRdb kept only the in-frame ones, dropping some. The repertoire includes some 270,000 clones, approximately 86% of them detected once, and around 1.7% sits in the top ten. The sequenced sample consisted of peripheral blood. Receptors were obtained from a woman aged 55-69 years who had recovered from COVID-19. CDR3s include the opening cysteine and the closing phenylalanine or tryptophan. Each record gives: D gene, CDR3 length, V gene, clone size, J gene, CDR3 protein, CDR3 DNA. A D gene is named only where the DNA matches it firmly. The size entry is marked missing in some rows and otherwise reads once, few, many or a size class.

D: TRBD1
length: 18
V: TRBV15
size: .
J: TRBJ2-4
CDR3: CATSRGGRTGGPKNIQYF
DNA: TGTGCCACCAGCAGAGGGGGAAGGACAGGGGGCCCCAAAAACATTCAGTACTTC

D: .
length: 17
V: TRBV9
size: .
J: TRBJ1-6
CDR3: CASSVRPGEGMHSPLHF
DNA: TGTGCCAGCAGCGTAAGACCCGGGGAGGGTATGCATTCACCCCTCCACTTT

D: TRBD1
length: 13
V: TRBV6-5
size: once
J: TRBJ1-3
CDR3: CAAGTGTGNTIYF
DNA: TGTGCCGCGGGGACAGGGACTGGAAACACCATATATTTT

D: TRBD1
length: 14
V: TRBV6-5
size: .
J: TRBJ1-1
CDR3: CASRGDREVTEAFF
DNA: TGTGCCAGCAGGGGGGACAGGGAGGTTACTGAAGCTTTCTTT

D: .
length: 12
V: TRBV11-2
size: .
J: TRBJ2-7
CDR3: CASSRTGYEQYF
DNA: TGTGCCAGCAGCCGTACAGGCTACGAGCAGTACTTC

D: TRBD1
length: 15
V: TRBV4-2
size: .
J: TRBJ1-2
CDR3: CASSHAAGGDSGYTF
DNA: TGTGCCAGCAGCCATGCCGCGGGCGGGGACAGTGGCTACACCTTC

D: .
length: 16
V: TRBV24-1
size: once
J: TRBJ2-1
CDR3: CATSDRQARSYNEQFF
DNA: TGTGCCACCAGTGACCGACAGGCCCGGTCCTACAATGAGCAGTTCTTC

D: .
length: 16
V: TRBV24-1
size: .
J: TRBJ2-3
CDR3: CATSDLKAPEGDTQYF
DNA: TGTGCCACCAGTGATTTAAAGGCGCCTGAGGGAGATACGCAGTATTTT

D: TRBD1
length: 13
V: TRBV9
size: .
J: TRBJ2-1
CDR3: CASSTRQGNEQFF
DNA: TGTGCCAGCAGCACCCGACAGGGCAACGAGCAGTTCTTC

D: TRBD2
length: 16
V: TRBV5-1
size: .
J: TRBJ2-4
CDR3: CASSNSGGLPKNIQYF
DNA: TGCGCCAGCAGCAATAGCGGGGGGCTACCCAAAAACATTCAGTACTTC

D: TRBD2
length: 16
V: TRBV3-1/TRBV3-2
size: few
J: TRBJ2-3
CDR3: CASSRRASGGTDTQYF
DNA: TGTGCCAGCAGCCGTCGGGCTAGCGGGGGAACAGATACGCAGTATTTT

D: .
length: 13
V: TRBV3-1/TRBV3-2
size: .
J: TRBJ2-4
CDR3: CASSQGGVNIQYF
DNA: TGTGCCAGCAGCCAAGGGGGAGTAAACATTCAGTACTTC

D: .
length: 14
V: TRBV6-5
size: .
J: TRBJ2-2
CDR3: CASSYSSTAGVLFF
DNA: TGTGCCAGCAGTTATTCGTCGACGGCGGGTGTGCTGTTTTTT

D: TRBD1
length: 15
V: TRBV6-1
size: .
J: TRBJ1-2
CDR3: CASRLPGQGGLGYTF
DNA: TGTGCCAGCAGACTCCCGGGACAGGGGGGTCTTGGCTACACCTTC

D: .
length: 12
V: TRBV5-6
size: .
J: TRBJ1-2
CDR3: CASSLLGGDYTF
DNA: TGTGCCAGCAGCTTGTTGGGGGGAGACTACACCTTC

D: .
length: 13
V: TRBV19
size: .
J: TRBJ1-4
CDR3: CASSKTINEKLFF
DNA: TGTGCCAGTAGTAAAACTATTAATGAAAAACTGTTTTTT

D: TRBD1
length: 16
V: TRBV19
size: few
J: TRBJ1-5
CDR3: CASSKGAWASDQPQHF
DNA: TGTGCCAGTAGTAAGGGGGCTTGGGCCTCGGATCAGCCCCAGCATTTT

D: .
length: 14
V: TRBV7-3
size: once
J: TRBJ2-5
CDR3: CASSLGGPQETQYF
DNA: TGTGCCAGCAGCTTAGGTGGGCCCCAAGAGACCCAGTACTTC

D: TRBD1
length: 15
V: TRBV10-3
size: .
J: TRBJ2-7
CDR3: CAISAPDRVPHEQYF
DNA: TGTGCCATCAGTGCCCCGGACAGGGTCCCCCACGAGCAGTACTTC

D: TRBD1
length: 15
V: TRBV7-3
size: once
J: TRBJ2-1
CDR3: CASSLGTGVGNEQFF
DNA: TGTGCCAGCAGCCTCGGGACAGGGGTAGGGAATGAGCAGTTCTTC

D: .
length: 14
V: TRBV14
size: once
J: TRBJ2-3
CDR3: CASSQVFQADTQYF
DNA: TGTGCCAGCAGCCAAGTTTTCCAGGCAGATACGCAGTATTTT

D: .
length: 16
V: TRBV4-3
size: .
J: TRBJ1-2
CDR3: CASSQIGRGKAYGYTF
DNA: TGCGCCAGCAGCCAAATCGGGAGAGGGAAGGCCTATGGCTACACCTTC

D: TRBD2
length: 17
V: TRBV20-1
size: .
J: TRBJ2-1
CDR3: CSASGLAGPRSYNEQFF
DNA: TGCAGTGCTAGTGGCCTAGCGGGGCCACGCTCCTACAATGAGCAGTTCTTC

D: TRBD2
length: 18
V: TRBV29-1
size: .
J: TRBJ2-2
CDR3: CSVEVWSGGTSYTGELFF
DNA: TGCAGCGTTGAAGTTTGGAGTGGTGGGACTAGTTATACCGGGGAGCTGTTTTTT

D: .
length: 15
V: TRBV7-9
size: .
J: TRBJ1-3
CDR3: CASSSEPSSGNTIYF
DNA: TGTGCCAGCAGCTCCGAGCCGTCCTCTGGAAACACCATATATTTT

D: TRBD2
length: 15
V: TRBV3-1/TRBV3-2
size: .
J: TRBJ2-7
CDR3: CASSSLAGGLLEQYF
DNA: TGTGCCAGCAGCTCCCTGGCGGGGGGGTTGCTCGAGCAGTACTTC

D: TRBD1
length: 14
V: TRBV5-1
size: .
J: TRBJ2-1
CDR3: CASSSQGAGNEQFF
DNA: TGCGCCAGCAGCTCCCAGGGGGCTGGCAATGAGCAGTTCTTC

D: .
length: 17
V: TRBV9
size: .
J: TRBJ1-1
CDR3: CASSPSGGLIMNTEAFF
DNA: TGTGCCAGCAGCCCCTCGGGTGGCCTGATCATGAACACTGAAGCTTTCTTT

D: .
length: 14
V: TRBV11-2
size: .
J: TRBJ1-2
CDR3: CASSPTGGGYGYTF
DNA: TGTGCCAGCAGCCCGACGGGTGGAGGCTATGGCTACACCTTC

D: .
length: 14
V: TRBV9
size: .
J: TRBJ1-6
CDR3: CASSVEGVNSPLHF
DNA: TGTGCCAGCAGCGTAGAAGGGGTAAATTCACCCCTCCACTTT